The T cell receptor beta chain under discussion was sequenced for a study of OX40 agonist ivuxolimab in advanced cancers. Only in-frame clones appear in the TCRdb table, and some are missing; sequencing was by immunoSEQ multiplex PCR. The sample carries nearly 90,000 clones, about 83% recorded once. The clonotype originates from an adult with an advanced solid tumor such as melanoma, head and neck, liver or kidney cancer. The source was CD4+ or CD8+ T cells sorted from blood, collected in a trial of the OX40 agonist ivuxolimab.

CDR3 bases: TGTGCCAGCAGCCGGACTAGCCCCGCCGGGGAGCTGTTTTTT. This encodes CASSRTSPAGELFF. J is TRBJ2-2 and V is TRBV14; 8 bases are shared with TRBD2. V shed 4 bases and J 6 bases; nucleotides not matched to a gene: 4. The length of the CDR3 is 14 residues. Per germline, CDR1 SGHDN and CDR2 FVKESK.